This T cell receptor (beta chain) stems from a study of regulatory T cells in long-lasting Graves disease. Study-wide results and caveats: Gene preferences differed: TRBV28, TRBJ1-2, TRBJ2-5 in persistent cases.

This CDR3 comprises 20 residues. Germline loops: CDR1 MDHEN, CDR2 SYDVKM. For this clonotype: Antigen specificity is unknown. A much larger clone differs by one base, so this may be a read error.

Libraries of TCR beta came from iRepertoire HTBI primers plus Arm-PCR of CDR3 regions. Each CDR3 protein is one row after TCRdb ran MiXCR on the multiplex PCR reads. Of about 460,000 distinct CDR3 sequences detected, less than 25% appear once; the ten largest clones hold over 10%. Time point reported: persistent/refractory GD, antithyroid drugs over 5 years with positive TRAb. Scientists built the TCR library using RNA that was extracted from PBMCs. Guidelines of the American Thyroid Association were used to diagnose Graves' disease. In this cohort, patients came from an endocrinology department located in Xi'an, China.

This chain joins TRBV28 and TRBJ2-2; TRBD2 matches at 12 bases. Sequencing used peripheral blood mononuclear cells (PBMCs), obtained when the disease was refractory, from a patient treated with antithyroid drugs. The TCR comes from a female donor with Graves disease. This CDR3 is CASSLDWVRLAGADTGGLFF. The CDR3, as DNA: TGTGCCAGCAGTTTAGATTGGGTCCGACTAGCGGGAGCCGACACCGGGGGGCTGTTTTTT.